This paragraph reports one TCR beta chain. The sample belongs to a study of blood T cell repertoires in COVID-19. Study information: PBMCs, B-cell-depleted T cells, or T cells were the source of the cDNA or gDNA that made up the material.

Sequencing used immunoSEQ multiplex PCR; TCRdb keeps in-frame clones, though not all of them. The sample has around 20,000 clones, about 88% seen once; the top ten hold around a sixth. The sample comprised peripheral blood. The TCR comes from a man aged 70 or older with acute or convalescent COVID-19.

In DNA form, the CDR3 reads TGTGCCAGCAGCCAACGGGCAGATACGCAGTATTTT. Amino acids: CASSQRADTQYF. The rearrangement links TRBV3-1 (or the pseudogene TRBV3-2) to TRBJ2-3, with D unclear. V lost 2 bases, J lost 4 bases, and 4 bases lay in between. Germline-derived CDR1 and CDR2 are LGHDT and YNNKEL (reference sequence). The CDR3 runs to 12 residues.